This TCR beta chain was recovered during a study of blood T cell repertoires in COVID-19. Study in general: Acute-phase and convalescent COVID-19 samples originated in the United States, Italy and Spain.

The study drew participants aged roughly 18 to 95 years from about two dozen US areas. Self-reported history from a screening survey and questionnaire set each donor's cohort. This clone has only one observation. With 2 bases removed from V and 1 base from J, the gap between germline ends came to 4 bases. The CDR3 runs 13 residues. Germline CDR1 and CDR2: KGHDR and SFDVKD. Produced via immunoSEQ multiplex PCR; TCRdb's table is partial and in-frame only. The data hold around 300,000 clones, with 90% observed a single time. This clonotype was sampled from a woman aged 18-35 years with acute COVID-19. The source material was PBMCs or T cells enriched from blood (not recorded which). The V and J genes are TRBV24-1 and TRBJ1-1; D unclear. The DNA for the CDR3 is TGTGCCACCAGTGATTCACAGAACACTGAAGCTTTCTTT. It encodes CATSDSQNTEAFF.